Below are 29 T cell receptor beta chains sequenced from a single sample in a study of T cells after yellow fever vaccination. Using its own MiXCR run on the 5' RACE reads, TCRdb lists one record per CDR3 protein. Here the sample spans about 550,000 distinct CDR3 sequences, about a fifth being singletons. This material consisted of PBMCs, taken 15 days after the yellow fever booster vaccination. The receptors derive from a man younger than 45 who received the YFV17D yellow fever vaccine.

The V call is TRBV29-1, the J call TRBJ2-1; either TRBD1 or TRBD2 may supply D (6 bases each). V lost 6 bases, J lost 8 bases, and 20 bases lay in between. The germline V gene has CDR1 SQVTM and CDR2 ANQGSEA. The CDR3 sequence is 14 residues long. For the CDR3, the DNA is TGCAGCGTAGACCTCCGAGGGGGGCTTTATGAGCAGTTCTTC. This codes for CSVDLRGGLYEQFF.

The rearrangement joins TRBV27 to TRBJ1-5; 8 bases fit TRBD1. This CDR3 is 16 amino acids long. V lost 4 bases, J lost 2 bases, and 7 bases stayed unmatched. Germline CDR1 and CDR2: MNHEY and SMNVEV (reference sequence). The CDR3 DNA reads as TGTGCCAGCAGTTCGTCAGGGGGCGTACGCAATCAGCCCCAGCATTTT. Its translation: CASSSSGGVRNQPQHF.

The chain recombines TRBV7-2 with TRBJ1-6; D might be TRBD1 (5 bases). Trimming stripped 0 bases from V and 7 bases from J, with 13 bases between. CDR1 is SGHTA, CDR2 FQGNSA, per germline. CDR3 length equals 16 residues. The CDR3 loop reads CASSLARGVINSPLHF. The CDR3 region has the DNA TGTGCCAGCAGCTTAGCGAGAGGGGTGATCAATTCACCCCTCCACTTT.

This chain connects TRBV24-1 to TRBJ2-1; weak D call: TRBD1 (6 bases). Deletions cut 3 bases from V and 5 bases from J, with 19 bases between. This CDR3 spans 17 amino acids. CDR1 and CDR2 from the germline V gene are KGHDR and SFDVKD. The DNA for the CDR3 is TGTGCCACCAGTGATCCCCTTAGGGGGAATCTTAACAATGAGCAGTTCTTC. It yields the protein CATSDPLRGNLNNEQFF.

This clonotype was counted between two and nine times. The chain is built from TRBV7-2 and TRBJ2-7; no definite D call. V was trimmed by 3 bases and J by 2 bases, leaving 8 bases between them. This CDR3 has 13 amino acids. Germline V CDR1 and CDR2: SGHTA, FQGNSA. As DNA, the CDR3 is TGTGCCAGCAGCTTCGCAGAAACCTACGAGCAGTACTTC. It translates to CASSFAETYEQYF.

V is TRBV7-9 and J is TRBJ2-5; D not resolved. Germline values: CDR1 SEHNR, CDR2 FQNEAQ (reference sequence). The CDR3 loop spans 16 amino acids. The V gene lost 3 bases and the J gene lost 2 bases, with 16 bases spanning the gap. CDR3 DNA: TGTGCCAGCAGCTTTACCCGTTCGGCAGCACAAGAGACCCAGTACTTC. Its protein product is CASSFTRSAAQETQYF.

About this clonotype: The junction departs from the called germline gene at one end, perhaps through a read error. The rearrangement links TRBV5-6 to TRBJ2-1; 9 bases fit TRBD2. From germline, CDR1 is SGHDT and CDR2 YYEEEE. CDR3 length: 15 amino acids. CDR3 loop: CAGSLGLAGNNEQFF. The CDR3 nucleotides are TGTGCCGGCAGCTTGGGGCTAGCGGGGAACAATGAGCAGTTCTTC.

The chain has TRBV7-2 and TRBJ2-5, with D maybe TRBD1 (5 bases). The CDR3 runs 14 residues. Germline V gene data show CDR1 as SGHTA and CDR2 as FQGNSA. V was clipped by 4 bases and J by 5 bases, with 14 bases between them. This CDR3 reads CASSSSQGEETQYF. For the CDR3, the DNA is TGTGCCAGCAGCTCTTCCCAGGGTGAGGAGACCCAGTACTTC.

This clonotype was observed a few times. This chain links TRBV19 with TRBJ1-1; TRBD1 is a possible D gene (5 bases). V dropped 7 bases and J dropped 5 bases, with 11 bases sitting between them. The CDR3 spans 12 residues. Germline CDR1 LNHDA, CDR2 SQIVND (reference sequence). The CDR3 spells CASNHGGTEAFF. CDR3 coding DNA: TGTGCCAGTAATCATGGGGGAACTGAAGCTTTCTTT.

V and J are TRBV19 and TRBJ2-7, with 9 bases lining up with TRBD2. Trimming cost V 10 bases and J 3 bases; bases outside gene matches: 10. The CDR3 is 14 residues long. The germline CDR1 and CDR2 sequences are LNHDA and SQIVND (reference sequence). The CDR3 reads CATSPIAGVYEQYF. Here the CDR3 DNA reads TGTGCCACCTCCCCTATAGCGGGAGTCTACGAGCAGTACTTC.

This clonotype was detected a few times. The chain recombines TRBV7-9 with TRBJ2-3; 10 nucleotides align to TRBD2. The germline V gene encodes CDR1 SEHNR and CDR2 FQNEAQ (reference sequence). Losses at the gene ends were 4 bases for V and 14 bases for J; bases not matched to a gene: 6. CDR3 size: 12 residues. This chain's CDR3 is CASSWLAGARYF. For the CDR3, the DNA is TGTGCCAGCAGCTGGCTAGCGGGAGCTAGGTATTTT.

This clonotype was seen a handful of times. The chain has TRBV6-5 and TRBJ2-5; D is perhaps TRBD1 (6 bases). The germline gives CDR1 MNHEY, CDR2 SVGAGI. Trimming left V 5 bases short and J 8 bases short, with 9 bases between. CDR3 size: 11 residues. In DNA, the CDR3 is TGTGCCAGCAGTCAAGGGACAACCCAGTACTTC. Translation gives CASSQGTTQYF.

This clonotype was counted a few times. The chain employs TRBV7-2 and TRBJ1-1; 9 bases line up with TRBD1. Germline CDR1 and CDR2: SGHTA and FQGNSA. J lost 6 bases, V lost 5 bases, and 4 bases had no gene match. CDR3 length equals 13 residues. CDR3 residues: CASSRDRDSEAFF. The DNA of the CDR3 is TGTGCCAGCAGCCGGGACAGGGACTCTGAAGCTTTCTTT.

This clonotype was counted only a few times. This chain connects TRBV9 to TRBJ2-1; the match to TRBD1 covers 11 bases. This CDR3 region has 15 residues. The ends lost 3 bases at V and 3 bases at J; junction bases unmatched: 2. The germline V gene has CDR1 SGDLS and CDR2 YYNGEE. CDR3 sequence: CASSAGTGGYNEQFF. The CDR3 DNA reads TGTGCCAGCAGCGCCGGGACAGGGGGCTACAATGAGCAGTTCTTC.

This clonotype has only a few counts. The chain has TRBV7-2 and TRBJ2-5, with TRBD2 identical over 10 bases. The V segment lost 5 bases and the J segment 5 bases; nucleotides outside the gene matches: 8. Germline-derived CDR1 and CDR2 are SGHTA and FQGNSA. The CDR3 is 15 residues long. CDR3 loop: CASSLPSGSRETQYF. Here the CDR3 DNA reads TGTGCCAGCAGCCTTCCTAGCGGGAGCAGGGAGACCCAGTACTTC.

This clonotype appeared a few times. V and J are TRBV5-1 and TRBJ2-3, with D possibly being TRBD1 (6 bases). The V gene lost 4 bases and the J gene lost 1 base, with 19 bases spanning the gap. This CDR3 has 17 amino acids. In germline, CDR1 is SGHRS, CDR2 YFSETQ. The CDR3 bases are TGCGCCAGCAGCGTTCCCTCACAGGGTTCCGGCACAGATACGCAGTATTTT. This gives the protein CASSVPSQGSGTDTQYF.

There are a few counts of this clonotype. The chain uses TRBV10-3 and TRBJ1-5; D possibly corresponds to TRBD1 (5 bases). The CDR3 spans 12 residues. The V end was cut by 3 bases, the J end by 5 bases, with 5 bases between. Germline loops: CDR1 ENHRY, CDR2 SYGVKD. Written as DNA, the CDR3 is TGTGCCATCAGTGAAGGGGATCAGCCCCAGCATTTT. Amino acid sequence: CAISEGDQPQHF.

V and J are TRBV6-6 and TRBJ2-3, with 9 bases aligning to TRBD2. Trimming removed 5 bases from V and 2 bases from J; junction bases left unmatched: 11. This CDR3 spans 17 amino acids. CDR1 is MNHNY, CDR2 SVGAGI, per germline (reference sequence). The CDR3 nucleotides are TGTGCCAGCAGTCGGACTAGCGATAATAGAAACACAGATACGCAGTATTTT. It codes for CASSRTSDNRNTDTQYF.

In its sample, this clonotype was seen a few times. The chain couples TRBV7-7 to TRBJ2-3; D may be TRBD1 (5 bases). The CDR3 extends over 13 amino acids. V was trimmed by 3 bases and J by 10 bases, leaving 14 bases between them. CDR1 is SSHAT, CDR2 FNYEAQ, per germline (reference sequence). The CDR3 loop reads CASSLGLREAQYF. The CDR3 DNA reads TGTGCCAGCAGCTTGGGGCTTCGAGAAGCGCAGTATTTT.

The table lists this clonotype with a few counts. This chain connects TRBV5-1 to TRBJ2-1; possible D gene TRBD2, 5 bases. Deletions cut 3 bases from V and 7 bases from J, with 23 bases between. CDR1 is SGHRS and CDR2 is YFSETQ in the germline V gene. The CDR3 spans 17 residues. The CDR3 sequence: CASSSVVVGATENEQFF. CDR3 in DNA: TGCGCCAGCAGCTCAGTGGTTGTGGGAGCCACTGAAAATGAGCAGTTCTTC. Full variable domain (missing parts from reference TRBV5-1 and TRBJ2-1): KAGVTQTPRYLIKTRGQQVTLSCSPISGHRSVSWYQQTPGQGLQFLFEYFSETQRNKGNFPGRFSGRQFSNSRSEMNVSTLELGDSALYLCASSSVVVGATENEQFFGPGTRLTVL.

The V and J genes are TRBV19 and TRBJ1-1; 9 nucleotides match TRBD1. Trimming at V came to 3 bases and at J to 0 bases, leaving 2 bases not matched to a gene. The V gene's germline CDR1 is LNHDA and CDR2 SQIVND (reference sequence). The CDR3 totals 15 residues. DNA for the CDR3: TGTGCCAGTAGTATTGGGACAGGGTTGAACACTGAAGCTTTCTTT. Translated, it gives CASSIGTGLNTEAFF.

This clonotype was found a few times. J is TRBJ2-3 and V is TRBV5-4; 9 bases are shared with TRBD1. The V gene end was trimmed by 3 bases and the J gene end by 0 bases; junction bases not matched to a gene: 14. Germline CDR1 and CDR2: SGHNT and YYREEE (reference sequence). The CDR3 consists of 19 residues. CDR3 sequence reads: CASSSIRDRARPSTDTQYF. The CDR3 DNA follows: TGTGCCAGCAGCTCTATCCGGGACAGGGCACGACCCAGCACAGATACGCAGTATTTT.

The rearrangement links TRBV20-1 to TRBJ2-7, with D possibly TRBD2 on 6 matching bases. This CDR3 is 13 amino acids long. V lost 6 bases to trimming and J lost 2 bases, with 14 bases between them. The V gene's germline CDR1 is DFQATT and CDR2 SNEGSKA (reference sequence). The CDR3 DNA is TGCAGTGCCCCGGAGGGTGGGACCTACGAGCAGTACTTC. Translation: CSAPEGGTYEQYF.

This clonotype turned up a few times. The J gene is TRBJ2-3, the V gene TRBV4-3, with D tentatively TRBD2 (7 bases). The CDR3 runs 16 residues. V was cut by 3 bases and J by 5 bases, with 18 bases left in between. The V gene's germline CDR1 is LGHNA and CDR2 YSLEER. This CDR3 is CASSQGRGLAGDTQYF. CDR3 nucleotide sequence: TGCGCCAGCAGCCAGGGGAGGGGGTTAGCGGGAGATACGCAGTATTTT.

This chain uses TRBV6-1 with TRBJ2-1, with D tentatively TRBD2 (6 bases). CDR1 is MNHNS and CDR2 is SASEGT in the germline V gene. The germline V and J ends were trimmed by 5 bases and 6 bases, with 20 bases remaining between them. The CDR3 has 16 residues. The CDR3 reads CASSKPRGPTGNEQFF. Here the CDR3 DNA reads TGTGCCAGCAGTAAGCCGCGGGGCCCTACTGGCAATGAGCAGTTCTTC.

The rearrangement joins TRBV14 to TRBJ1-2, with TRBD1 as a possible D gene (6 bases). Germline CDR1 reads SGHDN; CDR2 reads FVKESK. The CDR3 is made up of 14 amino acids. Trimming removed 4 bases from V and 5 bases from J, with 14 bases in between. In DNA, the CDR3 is TGTGCCAGCAGCCCCAGGGGATTTCTTTATGGCTACACCTTC. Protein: CASSPRGFLYGYTF.

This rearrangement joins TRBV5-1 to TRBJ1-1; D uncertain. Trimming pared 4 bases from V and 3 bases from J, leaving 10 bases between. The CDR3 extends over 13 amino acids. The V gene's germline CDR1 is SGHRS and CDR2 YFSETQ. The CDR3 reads CASSPGYYTEAFF. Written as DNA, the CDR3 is TGCGCCAGCAGCCCAGGTTACTACACTGAAGCTTTCTTT.

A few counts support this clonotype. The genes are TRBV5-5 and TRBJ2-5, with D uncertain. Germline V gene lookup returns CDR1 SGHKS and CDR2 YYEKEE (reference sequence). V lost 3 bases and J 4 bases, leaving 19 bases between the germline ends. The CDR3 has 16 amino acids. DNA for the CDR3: TGTGCCAGCAGCTCAGAGACGGATATATACGCAGAGACCCAGTACTTC. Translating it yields CASSSETDIYAETQYF.

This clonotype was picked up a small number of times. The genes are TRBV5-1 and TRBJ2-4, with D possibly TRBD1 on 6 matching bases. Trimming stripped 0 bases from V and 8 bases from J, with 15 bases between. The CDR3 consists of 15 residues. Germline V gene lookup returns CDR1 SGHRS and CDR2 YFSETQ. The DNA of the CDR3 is TGCGCCAGCAGCTTGGCAGGTGCCGAGGGGGACATTCAGTACTTC. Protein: CASSLAGAEGDIQYF.